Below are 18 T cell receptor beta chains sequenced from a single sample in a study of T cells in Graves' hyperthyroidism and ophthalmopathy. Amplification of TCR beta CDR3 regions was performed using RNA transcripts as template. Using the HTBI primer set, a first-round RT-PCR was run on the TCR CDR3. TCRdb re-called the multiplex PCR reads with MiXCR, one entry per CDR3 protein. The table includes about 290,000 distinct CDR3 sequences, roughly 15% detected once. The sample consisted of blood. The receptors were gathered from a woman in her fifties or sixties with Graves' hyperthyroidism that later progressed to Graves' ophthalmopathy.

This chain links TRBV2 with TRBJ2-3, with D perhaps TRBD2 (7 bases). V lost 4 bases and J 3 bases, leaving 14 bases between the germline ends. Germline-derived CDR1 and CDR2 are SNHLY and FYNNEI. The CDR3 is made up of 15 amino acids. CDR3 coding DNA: TGTGCCAGCAGTGGAGGGGGGGATGCAACAGATACGCAGTATTTT. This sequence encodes CASSGGGDATDTQYF.

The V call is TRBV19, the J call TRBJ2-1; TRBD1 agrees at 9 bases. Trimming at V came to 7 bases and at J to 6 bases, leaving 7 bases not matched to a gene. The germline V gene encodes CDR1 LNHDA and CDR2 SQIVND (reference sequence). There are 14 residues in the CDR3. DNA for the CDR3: TGTGCCAGTAAAGAGGGACAGGGTATCAATGAGCAGTTCTTC. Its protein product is CASKEGQGINEQFF.

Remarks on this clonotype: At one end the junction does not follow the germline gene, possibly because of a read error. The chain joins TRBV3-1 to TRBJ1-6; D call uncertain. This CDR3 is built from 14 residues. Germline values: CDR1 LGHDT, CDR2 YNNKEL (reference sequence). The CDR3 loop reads CASSHTGGDSPPHF. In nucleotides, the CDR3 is TGTGCCAGCAGCCACACTGGCGGGGATTCACCCCCCCACTTT.

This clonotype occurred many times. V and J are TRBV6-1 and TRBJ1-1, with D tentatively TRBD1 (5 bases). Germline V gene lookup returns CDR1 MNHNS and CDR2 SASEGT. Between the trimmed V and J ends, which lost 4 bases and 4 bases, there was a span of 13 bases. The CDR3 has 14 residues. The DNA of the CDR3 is TGTGCCAGCAGTGCTACATGGGGGGGCACTGAAGCTTTCTTT. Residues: CASSATWGGTEAFF.

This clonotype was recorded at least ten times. CDR3 loop: CASSQTGTGGRGGYTF. The CDR3 DNA follows: TGTGCCAGCAGTCAAACCGGGACAGGGGGCCGGGGTGGCTACACCTTC. This rearrangement joins TRBV3-1 to TRBJ1-2; 12 bases are a match to TRBD1. The CDR3 is made up of 16 amino acids. The V segment lost 6 bases and the J segment 7 bases; nucleotides outside the gene matches: 12. The germline gives CDR1 LGHDT, CDR2 YNNKEL (reference sequence).

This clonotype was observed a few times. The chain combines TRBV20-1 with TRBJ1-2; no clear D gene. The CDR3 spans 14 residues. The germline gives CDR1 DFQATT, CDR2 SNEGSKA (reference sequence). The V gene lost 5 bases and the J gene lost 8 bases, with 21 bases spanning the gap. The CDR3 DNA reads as TGCAGTGCTCAGATCCCGTCGGACCTATTAGGCTACACCTTC. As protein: CSAQIPSDLLGYTF.

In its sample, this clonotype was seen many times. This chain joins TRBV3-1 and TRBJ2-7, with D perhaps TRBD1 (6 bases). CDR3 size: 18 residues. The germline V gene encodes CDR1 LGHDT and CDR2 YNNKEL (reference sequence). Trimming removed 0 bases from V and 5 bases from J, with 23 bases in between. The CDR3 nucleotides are TGTGCCAGCAGCCAAGATCTCAGCCACGGACAGTTTGGGAACGAGCAGTACTTC. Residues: CASSQDLSHGQFGNEQYF.

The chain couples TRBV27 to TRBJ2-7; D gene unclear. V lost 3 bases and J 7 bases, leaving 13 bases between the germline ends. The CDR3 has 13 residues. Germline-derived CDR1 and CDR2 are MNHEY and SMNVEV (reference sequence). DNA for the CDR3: TGTGCCAGCAGTTTGATTAGCTTGGGGGAGCAGTACTTC. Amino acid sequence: CASSLISLGEQYF.

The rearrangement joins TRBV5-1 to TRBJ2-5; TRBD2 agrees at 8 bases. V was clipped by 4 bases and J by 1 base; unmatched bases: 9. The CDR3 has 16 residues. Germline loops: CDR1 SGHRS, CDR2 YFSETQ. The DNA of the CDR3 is TGCGCCAGCAGCCGCGAAACCGGGGGGGGCCAAGAGACCCAGTACTTC. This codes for CASSRETGGGQETQYF.

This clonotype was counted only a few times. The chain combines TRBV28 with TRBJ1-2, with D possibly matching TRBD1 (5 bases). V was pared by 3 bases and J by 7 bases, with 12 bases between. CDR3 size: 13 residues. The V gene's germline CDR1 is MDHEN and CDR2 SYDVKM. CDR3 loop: CASSFLTRGGYTF. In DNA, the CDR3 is TGTGCCAGCAGTTTCCTTACAAGGGGTGGCTACACCTTC.

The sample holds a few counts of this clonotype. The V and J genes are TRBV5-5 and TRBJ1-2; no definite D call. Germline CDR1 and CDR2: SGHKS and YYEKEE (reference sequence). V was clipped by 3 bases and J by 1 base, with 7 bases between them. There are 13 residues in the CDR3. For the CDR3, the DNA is TGTGCCAGCAGCTCCGGGTTTAACTATGGCTACACCTTC. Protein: CASSSGFNYGYTF.

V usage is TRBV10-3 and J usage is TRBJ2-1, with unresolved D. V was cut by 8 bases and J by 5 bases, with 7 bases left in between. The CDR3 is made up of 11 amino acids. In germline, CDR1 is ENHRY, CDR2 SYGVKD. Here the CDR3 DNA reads TGTGCCATCGGTCCCAACAATGAGCAGTTCTTC. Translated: CAIGPNNEQFF.

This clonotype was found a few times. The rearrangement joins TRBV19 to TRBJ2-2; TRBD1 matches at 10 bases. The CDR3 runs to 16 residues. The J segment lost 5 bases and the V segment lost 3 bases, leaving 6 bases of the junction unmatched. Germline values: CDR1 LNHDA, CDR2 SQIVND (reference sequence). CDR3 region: CASSIIGQGETGELFF. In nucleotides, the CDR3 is TGTGCCAGTAGTATTATAGGACAGGGGGAGACCGGGGAGCTGTTTTTT.

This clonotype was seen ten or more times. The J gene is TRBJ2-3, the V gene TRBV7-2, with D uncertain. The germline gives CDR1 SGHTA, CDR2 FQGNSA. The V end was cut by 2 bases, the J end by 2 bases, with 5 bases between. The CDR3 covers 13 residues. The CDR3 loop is CASSLYDTDTQYF. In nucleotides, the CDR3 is TGTGCCAGCAGCTTATACGACACAGATACGCAGTATTTT.

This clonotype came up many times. The CDR3 spells CASSLFARGPEAFF. DNA of the CDR3: TGTGCCAGCAGTTTATTCGCTAGGGGTCCTGAAGCTTTCTTT. The genes are TRBV28 and TRBJ1-1; a weak D match, TRBD1 (5 bases). The V gene lost 1 base and the J gene lost 6 bases, with 12 bases spanning the gap. The CDR3 runs 14 residues. The germline gives CDR1 MDHEN, CDR2 SYDVKM.

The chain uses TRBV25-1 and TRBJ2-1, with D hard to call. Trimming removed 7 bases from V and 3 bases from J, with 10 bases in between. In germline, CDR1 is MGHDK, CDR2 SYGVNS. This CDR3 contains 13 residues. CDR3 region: CASNDPNYNEQFF. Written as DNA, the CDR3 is TGTGCCAGCAATGATCCCAACTACAATGAGCAGTTCTTC. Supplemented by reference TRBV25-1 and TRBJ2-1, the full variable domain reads EADIYQTPRYLVIGTGKKITLECSQTMGHDKMYWYQQDPGMELHLIHYSYGVNSTEKGDLSSESTVSRIRTEHFPLTLESARPSHTSQYLCASNDPNYNEQFFGPGTRLTVL.

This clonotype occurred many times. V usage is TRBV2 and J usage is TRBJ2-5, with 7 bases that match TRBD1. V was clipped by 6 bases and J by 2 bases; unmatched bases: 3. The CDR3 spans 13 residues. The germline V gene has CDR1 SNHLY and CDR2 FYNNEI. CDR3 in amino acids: CASRYRGQETQYF. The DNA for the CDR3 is TGTGCCAGCAGGTACAGGGGACAAGAGACCCAGTACTTC. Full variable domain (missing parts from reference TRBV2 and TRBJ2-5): EPEVTQTPSHQVTQMGQEVILRCVPISNHLYFYWYRQILGQKVEFLVSFYNNEISEKSEIFDDQFSVERPDGSNFTLKIRSTKLEDSAMYFCASRYRGQETQYFGPGTRLLVL.

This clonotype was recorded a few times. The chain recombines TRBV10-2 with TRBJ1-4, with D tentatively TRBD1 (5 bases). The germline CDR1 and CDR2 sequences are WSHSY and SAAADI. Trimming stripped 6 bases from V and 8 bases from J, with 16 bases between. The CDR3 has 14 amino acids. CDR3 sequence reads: CASSGRAGREKLFF. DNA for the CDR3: TGCGCCAGCAGCGGGCGGGCAGGGAGAGAAAAACTGTTTTTT.